What follows describes a single TCR beta chain. This entry is derived from a study of blood T cell repertoires in COVID-19. Background on the study: Collection of acute and convalescent COVID-19 samples took place in the United States, Italy and Spain.

Sequenced by immunoSEQ multiplex PCR; TCRdb stores in-frame clones only, minus some. The profile shows some 150,000 clones, more than 75% of them singletons. Germline CDR1 SNHLY, CDR2 FYNNEI. The CDR3 sequence is 12 residues long. The J segment lost 8 bases and the V segment lost 6 bases, leaving 5 bases of the junction unmatched. Sequenced material: PBMCs or T cells enriched from blood (not recorded which). The sequence was obtained from a woman aged 45-59 years who had recovered from COVID-19. The rearrangement uses TRBV2 and TRBJ1-2; 8 positions match TRBD1. CDR3 in amino acids: CASRRDRWGYTF. CDR3 DNA sequence: TGTGCCAGCAGGCGGGACAGGTGGGGCTACACCTTC.